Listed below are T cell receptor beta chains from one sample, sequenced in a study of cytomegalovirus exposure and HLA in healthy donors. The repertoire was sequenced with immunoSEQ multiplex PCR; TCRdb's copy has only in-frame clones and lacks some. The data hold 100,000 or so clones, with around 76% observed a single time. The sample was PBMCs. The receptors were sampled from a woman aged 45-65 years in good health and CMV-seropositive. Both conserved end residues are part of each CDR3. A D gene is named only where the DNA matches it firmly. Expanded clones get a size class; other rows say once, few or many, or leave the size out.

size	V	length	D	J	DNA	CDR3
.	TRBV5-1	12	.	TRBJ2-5	TGCGCCAGCAGCCCAGAGGAAGAGACCCAGTACTTC	CASSPEEETQYF
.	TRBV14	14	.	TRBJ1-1	TGTGCCAGCAGCCAAACGGTATCGCCAGGCTACGCTTTCTTT	CASSQTVSPGYAFF
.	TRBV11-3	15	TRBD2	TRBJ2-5	TGTGCCAGCAGCTCGGGAGATAGCGGGAGCAAGACCCAGTACTTC	CASSSGDSGSKTQYF
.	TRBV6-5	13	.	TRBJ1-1	TGTGCCAGCAGTTCGACAGCGAACACTGAAGCTTTCTTT	CASSSTANTEAFF
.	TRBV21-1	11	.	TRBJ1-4	TGTCGGGGGGGAACTAATGAAAAACTGTTTTTT	CRGGTNEKLFF
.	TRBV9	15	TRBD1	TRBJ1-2	TGTGCCAGCAGCCAACGGGACAGGGACTACTATGGCTACACCTTC	CASSQRDRDYYGYTF
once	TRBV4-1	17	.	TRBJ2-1	TGCGCCAGCAGCCTCTACCTGGGCGCCGGCTCCTACAATGAGCAGTTCTTC	CASSLYLGAGSYNEQFF
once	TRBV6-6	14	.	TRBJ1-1	TGTGCCAGCAGTCCCGTCTCAGGGGAGACTGTAGCTTTCTTT	CASSPVSGETVAFF
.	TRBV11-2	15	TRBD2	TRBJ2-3	TGTGCCAGCAGCCCTGCGGGAGCGCCCACAGATACGCAGTATTTT	CASSPAGAPTDTQYF
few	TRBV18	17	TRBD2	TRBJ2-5	TGTGCCAGCTCACCGACTAGCGGGGGGGCCTCGGGAGAGACCCAGTACTTC	CASSPTSGGASGETQYF
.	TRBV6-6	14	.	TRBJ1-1	TGTGCCAGCAACCCCCCAGGACTGGGGACTGAAGCTTTCTTT	CASNPPGLGTEAFF
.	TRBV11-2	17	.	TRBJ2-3	TGTGCCAGCAGCTTAGTCCCCTGGACTAACCGCACAGATACGCAGTATTTT	CASSLVPWTNRTDTQYF
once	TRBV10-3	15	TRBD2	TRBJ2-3	TGTGCCATCAGGGAGGAAGGTGGCGGGAGCCATACGCAGTATTTT	CAIREEGGGSHTQYF
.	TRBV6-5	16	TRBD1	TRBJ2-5	TGTGCCAGCAGTTACTCCTTACAGGGGGTCCAAGAGACCCAGTACTTC	CASSYSLQGVQETQYF
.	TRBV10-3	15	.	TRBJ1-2	TGTGCCATCAGTGAGTCGGGCAGGGATAACTATGGCTACACCTTC	CAISESGRDNYGYTF
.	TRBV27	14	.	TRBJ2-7	TGTGCCAGCAGTTTACGGCGGGGCACCTACGAGCAGTACTTC	CASSLRRGTYEQYF
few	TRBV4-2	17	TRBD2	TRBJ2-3	TGTGCCAGCAGCCAAGATAGCACTAGCGGGTCGACAGATACGCAGTATTTT	CASSQDSTSGSTDTQYF
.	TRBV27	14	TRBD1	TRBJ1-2	TGTGCCAGCAGGTTAACAGGGGGCGCCGGCGGCTACACCTTC	CASRLTGGAGGYTF
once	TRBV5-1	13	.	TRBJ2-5	TGCGCCAGCAGCTTGTCTGACAGCGAGACCCAGTACTTC	CASSLSDSETQYF
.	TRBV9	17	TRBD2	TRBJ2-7	TGTGCCAGCAGCGCAAAACCCCTAGCGGGAGGAAGCTACGAGCAGTACTTC	CASSAKPLAGGSYEQYF
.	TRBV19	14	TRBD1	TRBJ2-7	TGTGCCAGCAACCCCGGGACAGGGGGATACGAGCAGTACTTC	CASNPGTGGYEQYF
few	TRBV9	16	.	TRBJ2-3	TGTGCCAGCAGCCCAGCGGGACGGGGGGCCACAGATACGCAGTATTTT	CASSPAGRGATDTQYF
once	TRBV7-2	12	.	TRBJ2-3	TGTGCCAGTAGCTTATACACAGATACGCAGTATTTT	CASSLYTDTQYF
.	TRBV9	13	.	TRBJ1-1	TGTGCCAGCAGCGTAGAAGGGGACACTGAAGCTTTCTTT	CASSVEGDTEAFF